This T cell receptor (beta chain) emerged from a study of metastatic and nonmetastatic thyroid tumors. Each patient went into thyroid surgery without having received any treatment. This clone was picked up many times. TCRdb re-clonotyped the PCR reads via MiXCR. This sample has tens of thousands of clones, with roughly 22% found just once. The CDR3 consists of 16 residues. V was clipped by 4 bases and J by 0 bases, with 16 bases between them. Per germline, CDR1 DFQATT and CDR2 SNEGSKA (reference sequence). Sequencing input: adjacent normal tissue. V usage is TRBV20-1 and J usage is TRBJ1-3; D may be TRBD1 (5 bases). This receptor was taken from a female donor with papillary thyroid cancer or a benign thyroid nodule (not recorded which). Some clones in this sample may be carry-over from other donors' samples. CDR3 sequence: CSAIWGSGYSGNTIYF. The CDR3 region has the DNA TGCAGTGCTATTTGGGGGAGTGGGTACTCTGGAAACACCATATATTTT.